The rows below give T cell receptor beta chains drawn from one sample of a study of cytotoxic CD8 clonotypes in ibrutinib-treated CLL. Sequenced by immunoSEQ multiplex PCR; TCRdb stores in-frame clones only, minus some. The table lists 200,000 to 250,000 clones, roughly 79% of them singletons, with roughly 10% in the top ten. The starting material was PBMCs, obtained after 12 months of ibrutinib treatment. Receptor source: a human donor with chronic lymphocytic leukemia. Both conserved end residues are part of each CDR3. D genes are given only for firm matches. Some rows mark clone size as missing; the rest say once, few, many or name a class of expanded clone.

size | J | D | V | DNA | CDR3
. | TRBJ1-4 | . | TRBV6-6 | TGTGCCAGCAGTTCCCCTGGCCCCGAAAAACTGTTTTTT | CASSSPGPEKLFF
. | TRBJ2-7 | . | TRBV7-7 | TGTGCTAGCAGCCCTATACAGGAAGGGGAGCAGTACTTC | CASSPIQEGEQYF
. | TRBJ2-5 | . | TRBV2 | TGTGCCAGCAGTGGAGGTTCAAAGGGTGAGACCCAGTACTTC | CASSGGSKGETQYF
. | TRBJ2-7 | . | TRBV7-3 | TGTGCCAGCAGTTTAGCGCGGGACTACGAGCAGTACTTC | CASSLARDYEQYF
once | TRBJ2-1 | TRBD1 | TRBV18 | TGTGCCAGCTCACCGACAGGGGGCGAGATTTACAATGAGCAGTTCTTC | CASSPTGGEIYNEQFF
. | TRBJ2-5 | . | TRBV5-1 | TGCGCCAGCAGCTGGGATGGGCTACAAGAGACCCAGTACTTC | CASSWDGLQETQYF
. | TRBJ2-5 | TRBD1 | TRBV6-1 | TGTGCCAGCAGTGAGGGACAGCCGCAAGAGACCCAGTACTTC | CASSEGQPQETQYF
. | TRBJ2-3 | TRBD2 | TRBV10-1 | TGCGCCAGCAGTGAGTCGTTAGCGGGGGGGGCTACGCAGTATTTT | CASSESLAGGATQYF
once | TRBJ1-1 | TRBD1 | TRBV9 | TGTGCCAGCAGCTCTACAGGGGCGAACACTGAAGCTTTCTTT | CASSSTGANTEAFF
. | TRBJ1-1 | TRBD1 | TRBV27 | TGTGCCAGCAGAGACAGGGGATTGGGGGGATTGAACACTGAAGCTTTCTTT | CASRDRGLGGLNTEAFF
. | TRBJ2-7 | . | TRBV7-8 | TGTGCCAGCAGCTTAGCGGGCAGGGATGTCTCCGAGCAGTACTTC | CASSLAGRDVSEQYF
. | TRBJ2-3 | TRBD1 | TRBV12-5 | TGTGCTAGTGCCTTTGGGACAGGTGTTGGGGATACGCAGTATTTT | CASAFGTGVGDTQYF
once | TRBJ2-7 | . | TRBV7-2 | TGTGCCAGCAGACCCCTCGGAACCAACGAGCAGTACTTC | CASRPLGTNEQYF
. | TRBJ2-1 | TRBD2 | TRBV19 | TGTGCCTCTAAGCGGGGCTCCTACAATGAGCAGTTCTTC | CASKRGSYNEQFF
once | TRBJ2-7 | . | TRBV19 | TGTGCCAGTAGTATAGAGGCAGGGGCTGGCGAGCAGTACTTC | CASSIEAGAGEQYF
. | TRBJ1-2 | . | TRBV5-1 | TGCGCCAGCAGCTTGGGGCAGGGGATGGACGGCTACACCTTC | CASSLGQGMDGYTF
. | TRBJ2-1 | TRBD2 | TRBV4-1 | TGCGCCAGCAGCCAGACCCTAGCGGGCCGCTCCTACAATGAGCAGTTCTTC | CASSQTLAGRSYNEQFF
. | TRBJ2-3 | TRBD1 | TRBV28 | TGTGCCAGCAGCCAAGGGGGCCTTAGTACAGATACGCAGTATTTT | CASSQGGLSTDTQYF
. | TRBJ1-1 | TRBD1 | TRBV27 | TGTGCCAGCAGGCGAAGTACAGGGGGCTTAGGTGAAGCTTTCTTT | CASRRSTGGLGEAFF
. | TRBJ2-3 | . | TRBV27 | TGTGCCAGCAGTTTTTTTGGAGGGGGCACAGATACGCAGTATTTT | CASSFFGGGTDTQYF
few | TRBJ2-7 | TRBD1 | TRBV7-6 | TGTGCCAGCAGCCCCGGTACAGGGGTTGACGAGCAGTACTTC | CASSPGTGVDEQYF
many | TRBJ2-7 | TRBD1 | TRBV29-1 | TGCAGCGGCGGGACAGGCTACGAGCAGTACTTC | CSGGTGYEQYF
. | TRBJ1-2 | . | TRBV4-1 | TGCGCCAGCAGCCAAGATCCCGGACAGAGCTATGGCTACACCTTC | CASSQDPGQSYGYTF
. | TRBJ1-5 | . | TRBV6-1 | TGTGCCAGCTCTAGTTTGGGGGCAAGCAATCAGCCCCAGCATTTT | CASSSLGASNQPQHF
. | TRBJ2-2 | TRBD2 | TRBV27 | TGTGCCAGCAGTTTTCACTCCCTAGCCTCGGGGGGCGGGGAGCTGTTTTTT | CASSFHSLASGGGELFF
. | TRBJ1-6 | . | TRBV7-9 | TGTGCCAGCAGCTGGAGCTCCTATAATTCACCCCTCCACTTT | CASSWSSYNSPLHF
. | TRBJ2-7 | TRBD2 | TRBV27 | TGTGCCAGCAGTTCCCCGGGACTAGCGGGAGTCTACGAGCAGTACTTC | CASSSPGLAGVYEQYF
. | TRBJ2-3 | . | TRBV6-5 | TGTGCCAGCAGTTACTACCAGCGGGCGGATACGCAGTATTTT | CASSYYQRADTQYF
few | TRBJ1-1 | TRBD1 | TRBV4-2 | TGTGCCAGCAGGCGGGACAGGGGGTCGAACACTGAAGCTTTCTTT | CASRRDRGSNTEAFF
few | TRBJ2-5 | . | TRBV25-1 | TGTGCCAGCAGTGAGTGGGGGGCAGAGACCCAGTACTTC | CASSEWGAETQYF
. | TRBJ2-1 | . | TRBV27 | TGTGCCAGCAGTTTGGGGGGCCCGACATACTACAATGAGCAGTTCTTC | CASSLGGPTYYNEQFF
. | TRBJ1-2 | . | TRBV28 | TGTGCCAGCAGTTTGTCTCCCGGAGGCTACACCTTC | CASSLSPGGYTF
. | TRBJ2-1 | TRBD1 | TRBV19 | TGTGCCAGTAGTTTTGGGACAGGGTTCGGGGAGCAGTTCTTC | CASSFGTGFGEQFF
. | TRBJ1-1 | TRBD1 | TRBV23-1 | TGCGCCAGCAGTCATACACTAATCCGGGACAGGGTCTCTAACACTGAAGCTTTCTTT | CASSHTLIRDRVSNTEAFF
. | TRBJ2-3 | . | TRBV6-6 | TGTGCCAGCGGACATAGCGATACGCAGTATTTT | CASGHSDTQYF
. | TRBJ1-5 | . | TRBV7-4 | TGTGCCAGCAGCTTAGAAGTCTGGGGGGGAGTGAGCAATCAGCCCCAGCATTTT | CASSLEVWGGVSNQPQHF
few | TRBJ1-2 | TRBD1 | TRBV6-5 | TGTGCCAGCAGCCCGGGACAGGCCTATGGCTACACCTTC | CASSPGQAYGYTF
. | TRBJ2-2 | . | TRBV19 | TGTGCCAGTAGTTTGGCTCTGAACACCGGGGAGCTGTTTTTT | CASSLALNTGELFF
. | TRBJ2-6 | . | TRBV5-5 | TGTGCCAGCAGCTTGGACCGCTCTGGGGCCAACGTCCTGACTTTC | CASSLDRSGANVLTF
. | TRBJ1-6 | TRBD1 | TRBV19 | TGTGCCAGTTCGACAGGGAGGAATTCACCCCTCCACTTT | CASSTGRNSPLHF
few | TRBJ1-5 | . | TRBV4-2 | TGTGCCAGCAGCCAAGATTGGGCAGTCTCCAATCAGCCCCAGCATTTT | CASSQDWAVSNQPQHF
. | TRBJ2-5 | . | TRBV30 | TGTGCCTGGAACTCAGGCCAAGAGACCCAGTACTTC | CAWNSGQETQYF
once | TRBJ1-5 | . | TRBV4-1 | TGCGCCAGCAGCCAAGTTGGCAGGGGAAACAATCAGCCCCAGCATTTT | CASSQVGRGNNQPQHF
. | TRBJ2-3 | . | TRBV19 | TGTGCCACCGCAGGAGGAGGGGGGCGCCTCTTGGATACGCAGTATTTT | CATAGGGGRLLDTQYF
. | TRBJ2-7 | TRBD2 | TRBV4-2 | TGTGCCAGCAGCCAACAGCCCGGATTCGTGACTAGCGGGAGGTGGAACGAGCAGTACTTC | CASSQQPGFVTSGRWNEQYF
. | TRBJ2-5 | . | TRBV5-1 | TGCGCCAGCAGCTTCGGGCTCATTGGGGAGACCCAGTACTTC | CASSFGLIGETQYF
. | TRBJ2-7 | TRBD1 | TRBV11-2 | TGTGCCAGCAGCTTTTTCGATTTTGGACAGGGGGCGTATGAGCAGTACTTC | CASSFFDFGQGAYEQYF
. | TRBJ1-2 | TRBD1 | TRBV28 | TGTGCCAGCAGTTTAGCGGACAGGATCTATGGCTACACCTTC | CASSLADRIYGYTF
. | TRBJ2-1 | TRBD2 | TRBV9 | TGTGCCAGCAGCGGGACTAGCGGGGGAAATGAGCAGTTCTTC | CASSGTSGGNEQFF
. | TRBJ1-2 | TRBD1 | TRBV9 | TGTGCCAGCAGCGCCGGGACAGGGTTTGGCTACACCTTC | CASSAGTGFGYTF
. | TRBJ1-2 | . | TRBV7-2 | TGTGCCAGCAGCTTAGGACAGGCTAACTATGGCTACACCTTC | CASSLGQANYGYTF
. | TRBJ1-4 | . | TRBV18 | TGTGCCAGCTCACGCGGCGGGTTTGAAAAACTGTTTTTT | CASSRGGFEKLFF
. | TRBJ1-4 | . | TRBV5-1 | TGCGCCAGCAGCTTGGCCCCTACCCTTAATGAAAAACTGTTTTTT | CASSLAPTLNEKLFF
. | TRBJ1-5 | . | TRBV18 | TGTGCCAGCTCACCGACTCAGACTAATCAGCCCCAGCATTTT | CASSPTQTNQPQHF